The clone carrying this T cell receptor (beta chain) was seen at least ten times. Its antigen is not known. A library made for alpha chains picked up this beta chain off target, so its size means little. Described time point: sample taken at primary tumor resection. Frozen PBMC, nontumor lung or tumor provided whole RNA, which was sequenced unsorted. This entry comes from a study of spatial heterogeneity in lung cancer. Study information: Sequences of the beta chain were consistently detected in greater numbers than alpha-chain sequences. Overall study results and limits: Among tumor T cells, estimated coverage was approximately 7% for alpha chains and around 14% for beta chains. The study found that expanded intratumoral alpha and beta TCR counts tracked tumor mutation counts.

TCRdb re-called the 5' RACE reads through MiXCR, storing one row per CDR3 protein. In the table there are fewer than 20,000 distinct CDR3 sequences, roughly 5% of which are singletons. Unmatched junction bases numbered 7, after V lost 6 bases and J lost 3 bases. The CDR3 extends over 15 amino acids. Germline values: CDR1 LNHDA, CDR2 SQIVND (reference sequence). The chain has TRBV19 and TRBJ2-2; 7 bases align to TRBD1. This receptor was taken from a female donor with early-stage non-small cell lung cancer. The sample was lung tumor tissue, taken at surgery. CDR3 coding DNA: TGTGCCAGTAGCCCTAGGGACAGATACACCGGGGAGCTGTTTTTT. This encodes CASSPRDRYTGELFF.